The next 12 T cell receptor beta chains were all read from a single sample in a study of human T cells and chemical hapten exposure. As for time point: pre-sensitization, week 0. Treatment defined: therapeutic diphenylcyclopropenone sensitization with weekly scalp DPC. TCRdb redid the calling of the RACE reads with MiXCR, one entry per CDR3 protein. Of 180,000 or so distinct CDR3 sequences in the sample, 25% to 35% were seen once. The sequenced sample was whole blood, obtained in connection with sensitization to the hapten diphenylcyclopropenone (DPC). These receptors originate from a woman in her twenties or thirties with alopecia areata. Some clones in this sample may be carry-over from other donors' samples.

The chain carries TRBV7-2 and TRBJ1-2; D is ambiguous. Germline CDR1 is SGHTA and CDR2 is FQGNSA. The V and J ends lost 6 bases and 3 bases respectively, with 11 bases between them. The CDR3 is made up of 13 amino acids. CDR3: CASSDAGHYGYTF. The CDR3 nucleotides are TGTGCCAGCAGTGACGCAGGCCACTATGGCTACACCTTC.

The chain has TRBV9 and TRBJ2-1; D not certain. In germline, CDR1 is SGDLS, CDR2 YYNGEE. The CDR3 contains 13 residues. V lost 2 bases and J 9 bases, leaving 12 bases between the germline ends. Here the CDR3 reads CASSVLGSSEQFF. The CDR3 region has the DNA TGTGCCAGCAGCGTTTTAGGTTCCAGTGAGCAGTTCTTC.

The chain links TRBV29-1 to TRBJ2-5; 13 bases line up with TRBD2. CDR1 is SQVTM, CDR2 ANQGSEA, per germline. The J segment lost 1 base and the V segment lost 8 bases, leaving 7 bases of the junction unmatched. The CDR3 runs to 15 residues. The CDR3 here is CSFAGLAGTQETQYF. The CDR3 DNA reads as TGCAGCTTCGCGGGACTAGCGGGGACCCAAGAGACCCAGTACTTC. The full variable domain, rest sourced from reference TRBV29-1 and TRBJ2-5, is SAVISQKPSRDICQRGTSLTIQCQVDSQVTMMFWYRQQPGQSLTLIATANQGSEATYESGFVIDKFPISRPNLTFSTLTVSNMSPEDSSIYLCSFAGLAGTQETQYFGPGTRLLVL.

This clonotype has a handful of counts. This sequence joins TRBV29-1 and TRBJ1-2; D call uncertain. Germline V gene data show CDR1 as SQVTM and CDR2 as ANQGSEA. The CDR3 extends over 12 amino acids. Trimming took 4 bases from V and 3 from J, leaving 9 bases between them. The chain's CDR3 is CSVVPGDYGYTF. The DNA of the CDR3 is TGCAGCGTTGTACCGGGTGACTATGGCTACACCTTC. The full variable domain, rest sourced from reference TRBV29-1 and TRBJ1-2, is SAVISQKPSRDICQRGTSLTIQCQVDSQVTMMFWYRQQPGQSLTLIATANQGSEATYESGFVIDKFPISRPNLTFSTLTVSNMSPEDSSIYLCSVVPGDYGYTFGSGTRLTVV.

This CDR3 reads CASSYDGGTNSPLHF. CDR3 in DNA: TGTGCCAGCAGTTACGACGGGGGGACTAATTCACCCCTCCACTTT. The gene calls are TRBV6-5 and TRBJ1-6, with a tentative D call TRBD1 (5 bases). Trimming removed 2 bases from V and 6 bases from J, with 11 bases in between. Germline V gives CDR1 MNHEY, CDR2 SVGAGI. CDR3 length: 15 residues.

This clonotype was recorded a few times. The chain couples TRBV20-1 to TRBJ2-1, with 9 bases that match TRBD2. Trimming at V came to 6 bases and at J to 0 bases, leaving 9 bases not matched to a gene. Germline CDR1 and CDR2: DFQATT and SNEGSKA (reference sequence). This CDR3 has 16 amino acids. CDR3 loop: CSAPPPSGVSYNEQFF. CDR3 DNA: TGCAGTGCCCCGCCTCCTAGCGGGGTCTCCTACAATGAGCAGTTCTTC.

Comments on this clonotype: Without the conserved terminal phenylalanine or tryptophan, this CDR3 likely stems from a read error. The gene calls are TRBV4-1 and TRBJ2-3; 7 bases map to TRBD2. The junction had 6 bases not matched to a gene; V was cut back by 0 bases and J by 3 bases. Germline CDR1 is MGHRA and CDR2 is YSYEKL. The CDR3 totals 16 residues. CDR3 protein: CASSQERGLPTDTQYS. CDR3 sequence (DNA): TGCGCCAGCAGCCAAGAACGGGGACTACCAACAGATACGCAGTATTCT.

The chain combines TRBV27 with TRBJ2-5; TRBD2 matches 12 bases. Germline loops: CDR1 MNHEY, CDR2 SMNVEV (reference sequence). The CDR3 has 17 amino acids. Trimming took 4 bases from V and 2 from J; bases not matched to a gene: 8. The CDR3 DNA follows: TGTGCCAGCAGTTCCTTTCGACTAGCGGGAGAGCAAGAGACCCAGTACTTC. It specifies CASSSFRLAGEQETQYF.

CDR3 sequence: CSARDMGGTKETQYF. CDR3 nucleotides: TGCAGTGCTAGAGATATGGGCGGTACCAAAGAGACCCAGTACTTC. This chain connects TRBV20-1 to TRBJ2-5, with no clear D. V was trimmed by 0 bases and J by 3 bases, leaving 14 bases between them. This CDR3 spans 15 amino acids. Germline V gives CDR1 DFQATT, CDR2 SNEGSKA (reference sequence).

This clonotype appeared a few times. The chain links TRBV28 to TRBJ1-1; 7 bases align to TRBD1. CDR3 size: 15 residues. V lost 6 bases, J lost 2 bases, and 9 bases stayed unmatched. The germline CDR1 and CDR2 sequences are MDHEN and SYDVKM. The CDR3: CASSRWDSSNTEAFF. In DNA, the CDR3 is TGTGCCAGCAGCCGATGGGACAGCTCAAACACTGAAGCTTTCTTT.

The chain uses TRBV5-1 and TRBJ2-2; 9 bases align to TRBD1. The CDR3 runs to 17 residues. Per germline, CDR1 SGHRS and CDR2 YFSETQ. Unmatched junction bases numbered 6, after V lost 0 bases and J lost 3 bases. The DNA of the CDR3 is TGCGCCAGCAGCTTGGAGACCGGGACAGGGTACACCGGGGAGCTGTTTTTT. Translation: CASSLETGTGYTGELFF. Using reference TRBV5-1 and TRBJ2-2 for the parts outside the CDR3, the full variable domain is KAGVTQTPRYLIKTRGQQVTLSCSPISGHRSVSWYQQTPGQGLQFLFEYFSETQRNKGNFPGRFSGRQFSNSRSEMNVSTLELGDSALYLCASSLETGTGYTGELFFGEGSRLTVL.

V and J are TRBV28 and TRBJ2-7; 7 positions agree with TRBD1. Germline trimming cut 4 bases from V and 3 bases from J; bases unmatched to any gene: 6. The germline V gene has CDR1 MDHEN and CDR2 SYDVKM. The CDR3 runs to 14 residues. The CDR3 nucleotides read TGTGCCAGCAGTTCCGGACAGGCCTACTACGAGCAGTACTTC. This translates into CASSSGQAYYEQYF.